Here is one T cell receptor beta chain with its context. This sample is drawn from a study of shared clonotypes between healthy human individuals. Unsorted PBMC DNA sequencing spanned ten immunoSEQ deep assay plates. TCRdb keeps only in-frame clones here, not all; method: immunoSEQ multiplex PCR. The table records about 490,000 clones, approximately 80% of them present only once. Healthy HIV-negative adults with no recent acute infections or vaccinations were recruited as donors. Germline loops: CDR1 MDHEN, CDR2 SYDVKM. This CDR3 is built from 17 residues. Trimming stripped 6 bases from V and 0 bases from J, with 18 bases between.

This sequence joins TRBV28 and TRBJ1-3; tentative D call: TRBD1 (6 bases). This receptor was identified in a woman in her forties in good health. Some clones in this sample may be carry-over from other donors' samples. The specimen was PBMCs. The CDR3 protein is CASSGGGNLFSGNTIYF. The CDR3 coding sequence is TGTGCCAGCAGCGGGGGCGGGAATCTATTCTCTGGAAACACCATATATTTT.